Listed below are T cell receptor beta chains from one sample, sequenced in a study of T cell repertoires in cytomegalovirus infection. MiXCR, run by TCRdb on the reads, gives a single entry per CDR3 protein. Here the sample spans a few hundred thousand distinct CDR3 sequences, roughly 22% being singletons. Sequencing was performed on CD8+ T cells from PBMCs. These receptors were obtained from a human donor in good health (CMV status not recorded). Some clones in this sample may be carry-over from other donors' samples. CDR3s include the opening cysteine and the closing phenylalanine or tryptophan. The order of the fields is V gene, D gene, J gene, clone size, CDR3 protein, CDR3 DNA. A D gene is named only where the DNA matches it firmly. The size entry is marked missing in some rows and otherwise reads once, few, many or a size class.

TRBV4-1	NA	TRBJ1-2	many	CASSQVFPDLSGGYTF	TGCGCCAGCAGCCAAGTTTTCCCGGATCTGTCGGGAGGCTACACCTTC
TRBV23-1	TRBD1	TRBJ1-2	NA	CASSPQSGVDRVDCRGYTF	TGCGCCAGCAGTCCACAATCCGGGGTTGACAGGGTAGATTGTCGAGGCTACACCTTC
TRBV14	TRBD1	TRBJ2-7	many	CASSHGTGGYEQYF	TGTGCCAGCAGCCACGGGACAGGGGGATACGAGCAGTACTTC
TRBV7-6	NA	TRBJ2-7	few	CASSLSGVWEQYF	TGTGCCAGCAGCTTATCGGGGGTCTGGGAGCAGTACTTC
TRBV12-5	NA	TRBJ1-5	NA	CASGFEVGQPQHF	TGTGCTAGTGGTTTCGAAGTTGGTCAGCCCCAGCATTTT
TRBV15	NA	TRBJ2-1	few	CATSRDGMDNEQFF	TGTGCCACCAGCAGAGACGGAATGGACAATGAGCAGTTCTTC
TRBV6-4	NA	TRBJ1-1	few	CASSERVAGTEAFF	TGTGCCAGCAGTGAAAGGGTGGCAGGCACTGAAGCTTTCTTT
TRBV12-3/TRBV12-4	NA	TRBJ1-1	NA	CASDGGSTEAFF	TGTGCCAGCGACGGCGGAAGCACTGAAGCTTTCTTT
TRBV20-1	NA	TRBJ2-3	NA	CSATLANTDTQYF	TGCAGTGCTACTCTAGCGAACACAGATACGCAGTATTTT
TRBV7-4	NA	TRBJ1-1	NA	CASSPGPGTEAFF	TGTGCCAGCAGCCCTGGACCGGGCACTGAAGCTTTCTTT
TRBV12-3/TRBV12-4	NA	TRBJ2-3	few	CASTNTDTQYF	TGTGCCAGCACCAACACAGATACGCAGTATTTT
TRBV6-2/TRBV6-3	NA	TRBJ2-7	many	CASTNRPDAGNEQYF	TGTGCCAGCACCAACCGTCCGGACGCAGGGAACGAGCAGTACTTC
TRBV12-3/TRBV12-4	TRBD1	TRBJ1-1	NA	CASSSGQGVWNTEAFF	TGTGCCAGCAGTAGCGGACAGGGGGTATGGAACACTGAAGCTTTCTTT
TRBV19	NA	TRBJ2-5	NA	CASSMGSRDGETQYF	TGTGCCAGTAGTATGGGATCCAGGGACGGAGAGACCCAGTACTTC
TRBV12-3/TRBV12-4	NA	TRBJ2-2	few	CATNVGGTNTGELFF	TGTGCCACCAACGTGGGGGGGACAAACACCGGGGAGCTGTTTTTT
TRBV7-2	NA	TRBJ2-7	many	CASTKLGSSYEQYF	TGTGCCAGCACGAAGCTCGGATCCTCCTACGAGCAGTACTTC
TRBV7-2	TRBD1	TRBJ1-5	many	CASRAGQGNQPQHF	TGTGCCAGCAGAGCCGGACAGGGCAATCAGCCCCAGCATTTT
TRBV18	NA	TRBJ2-7	NA	CASSPQERARAYEQYF	TGTGCCAGCTCACCACAGGAGCGGGCTAGAGCCTACGAGCAGTACTTC
TRBV20-1	NA	TRBJ2-3	few	CSARDLGGTDTQYF	TGCAGTGCTAGGGACTTGGGGGGCACAGATACGCAGTATTTT
TRBV19	NA	TRBJ2-1	NA	CASRTGLNEQFF	TGTGCCAGTCGAACAGGGCTCAATGAGCAGTTCTTC
TRBV13	NA	TRBJ2-7	NA	CACSLLYEQYF	TGTGCCTGCAGCTTACTCTACGAGCAGTACTTC
TRBV7-2	TRBD2	TRBJ2-1	many	CASNLAGGGNEQFF	TGTGCCAGCAACCTAGCGGGGGGGGGCAATGAGCAGTTCTTC
TRBV28	NA	TRBJ2-3	NA	CASSPWTEASTDTQYF	TGTGCCAGCAGTCCCTGGACAGAAGCTAGCACAGATACGCAGTATTTT
TRBV20-1	TRBD1	TRBJ2-5	few	CSAPGQGGETQYF	TGCAGTGCTCCGGGACAGGGAGGAGAGACCCAGTACTTC
TRBV27	TRBD1	TRBJ2-6	NA	CASSVWAAQGTGANVLTF	TGTGCCAGCAGTGTTTGGGCGGCACAGGGGACCGGGGCCAACGTCCTGACTTTC
TRBV4-1	TRBD2	TRBJ2-1	many	CASSQDPEPGLALNEQFF	TGCGCCAGCAGCCAAGATCCTGAACCGGGACTAGCGCTGAATGAGCAGTTCTTC
TRBV12-5	TRBD1	TRBJ2-7	NA	CASGLNRGQGEQYF	TGTGCTAGTGGTTTGAACAGGGGACAAGGCGAGCAGTACTTC
TRBV2	NA	TRBJ1-1	NA	CASRDPLLGAGDTEAFF	TGTGCCAGCAGGGATCCCCTCCTCGGGGCGGGGGACACTGAAGCTTTCTTT
TRBV7-8	TRBD1	TRBJ1-1	few	CASSLSSEDRGFMNTEAFF	TGTGCCAGCAGCTTAAGTTCTGAGGACAGGGGTTTCATGAACACTGAAGCTTTCTTT
TRBV19	NA	TRBJ1-5	NA	CASSSSILGGNQPQHF	TGTGCCAGTAGCTCCTCCATATTGGGGGGTAATCAGCCCCAGCATTTT
TRBV2	NA	TRBJ2-1	few	CASSEFWEGQFF	TGTGCCAGCAGTGAATTTTGGGAAGGGCAGTTCTTC
TRBV5-1	NA	TRBJ2-4	NA	CASSLGGKDIQYF	TGCGCCAGCAGCTTGGGAGGGAAGGACATTCAGTACTTC
TRBV9	NA	TRBJ1-2	few	CASGGDGYTF	TGTGCCAGTGGGGGAGATGGCTACACCTTC
TRBV18	TRBD1	TRBJ2-4	NA	CASSPGGQGATKNIQYF	TGTGCCAGCTCCCCCGGGGGACAGGGGGCTACCAAAAACATTCAGTACTTC
TRBV29-1	NA	TRBJ1-2	NA	CSVDEGSPYGYTF	TGCAGCGTTGACGAGGGAAGTCCATATGGCTACACCTTC
TRBV27	TRBD1	TRBJ1-1	many	CASSTTGGYTEAFF	TGTGCCAGCAGTACGACAGGGGGTTACACTGAAGCTTTCTTT
TRBV29-1	NA	TRBJ1-2	once	CSVESYGYTF	TGCAGCGTTGAGTCCTATGGCTACACCTTC
TRBV14	NA	TRBJ1-3	NA	CASSHPASSGNTIYF	TGTGCCAGCAGCCACCCGGCAAGCTCTGGAAACACCATATATTTT